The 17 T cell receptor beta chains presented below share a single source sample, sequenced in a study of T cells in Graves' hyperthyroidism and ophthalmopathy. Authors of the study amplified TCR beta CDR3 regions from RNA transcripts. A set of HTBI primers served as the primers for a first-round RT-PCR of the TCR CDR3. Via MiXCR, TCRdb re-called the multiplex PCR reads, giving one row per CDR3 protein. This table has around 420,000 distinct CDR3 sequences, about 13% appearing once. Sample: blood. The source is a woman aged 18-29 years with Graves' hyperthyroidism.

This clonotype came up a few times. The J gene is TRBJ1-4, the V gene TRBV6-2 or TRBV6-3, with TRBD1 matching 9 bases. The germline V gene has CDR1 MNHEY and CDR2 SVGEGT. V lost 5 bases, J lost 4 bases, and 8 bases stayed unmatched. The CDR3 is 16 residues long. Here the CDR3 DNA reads TGTGCCAGCAGTGGAACCGGGACAGGGAATAATGAAAAACTGTTTTTT. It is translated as CASSGTGTGNNEKLFF.

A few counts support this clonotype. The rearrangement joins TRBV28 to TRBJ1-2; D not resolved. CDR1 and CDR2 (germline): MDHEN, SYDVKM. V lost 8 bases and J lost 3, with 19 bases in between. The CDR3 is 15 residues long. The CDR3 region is CASHTATERHYGYTF. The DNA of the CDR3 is TGTGCCAGCCACACGGCGACGGAGAGGCACTATGGCTACACCTTC.

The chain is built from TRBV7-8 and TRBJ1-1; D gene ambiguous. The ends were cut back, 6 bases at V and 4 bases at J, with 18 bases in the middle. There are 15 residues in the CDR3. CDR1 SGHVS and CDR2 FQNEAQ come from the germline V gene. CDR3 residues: CASRPPLGLGTEAFF. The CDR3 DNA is TGTGCCAGCAGACCCCCTTTGGGGTTAGGCACTGAAGCTTTCTTT. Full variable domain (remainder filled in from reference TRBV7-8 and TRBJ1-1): GAGVSQSPRYKVAKRGQDVALRCDPISGHVSLFWYQQALGQGPEFLTYFQNEAQLDKSGLPSDRFFAERPEGSVSTLKIQRTQQEDSAVYLCASRPPLGLGTEAFFGQGTRLTVV.

The DNA of the CDR3 is TGCAGTGCCGGGCGTCTTGACACCGGGGAGCTGTTTTTT. As protein: CSAGRLDTGELFF. This chain uses TRBV20-1 with TRBJ2-2; the D is unclear. This CDR3 region has 13 residues. V dropped 6 bases and J dropped 3 bases, with 11 bases sitting between them. Germline CDR1 reads DFQATT; CDR2 reads SNEGSKA (reference sequence).

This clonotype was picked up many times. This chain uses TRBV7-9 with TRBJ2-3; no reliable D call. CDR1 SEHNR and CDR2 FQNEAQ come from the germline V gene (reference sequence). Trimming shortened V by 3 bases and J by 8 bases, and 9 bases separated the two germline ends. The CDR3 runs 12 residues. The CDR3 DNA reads TGTGCCAGCAGCTTTGACCTGGGTACGCAGTATTTT. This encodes CASSFDLGTQYF.

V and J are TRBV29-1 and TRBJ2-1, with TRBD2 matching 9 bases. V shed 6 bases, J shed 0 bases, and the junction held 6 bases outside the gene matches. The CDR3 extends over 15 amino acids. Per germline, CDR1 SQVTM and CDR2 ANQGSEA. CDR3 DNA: TGCAGCGTCGACTATAGCGGGAGCTCCTACAATGAGCAGTTCTTC. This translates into CSVDYSGSSYNEQFF.

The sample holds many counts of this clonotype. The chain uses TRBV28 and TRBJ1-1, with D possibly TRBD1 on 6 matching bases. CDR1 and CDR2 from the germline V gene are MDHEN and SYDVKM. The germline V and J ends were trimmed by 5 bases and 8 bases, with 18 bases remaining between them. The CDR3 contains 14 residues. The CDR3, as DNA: TGTGCCAGCAGTCCCTGGGACACGCTCTTAGAAGCTTTCTTT. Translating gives CASSPWDTLLEAFF.

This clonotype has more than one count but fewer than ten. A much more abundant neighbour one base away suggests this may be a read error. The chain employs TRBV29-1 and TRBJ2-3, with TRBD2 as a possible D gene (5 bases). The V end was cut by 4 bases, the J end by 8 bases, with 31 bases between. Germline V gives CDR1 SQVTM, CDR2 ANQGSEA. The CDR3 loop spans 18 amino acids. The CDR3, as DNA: TGCAGCGTTGTAGTATTGCGCGAGGAACCATGGAGGCGGAGTACGCAGTATTTT. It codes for CSVVVLREEPWRRSTQYF.

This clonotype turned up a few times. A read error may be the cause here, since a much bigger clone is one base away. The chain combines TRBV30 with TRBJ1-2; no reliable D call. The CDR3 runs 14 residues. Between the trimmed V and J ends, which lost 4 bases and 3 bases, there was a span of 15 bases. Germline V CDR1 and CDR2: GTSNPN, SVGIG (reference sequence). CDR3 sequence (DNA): TGTGCCTGGACCGAAGACATAACCGACTATGGCTACACCTTC. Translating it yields CAWTEDITDYGYTF.

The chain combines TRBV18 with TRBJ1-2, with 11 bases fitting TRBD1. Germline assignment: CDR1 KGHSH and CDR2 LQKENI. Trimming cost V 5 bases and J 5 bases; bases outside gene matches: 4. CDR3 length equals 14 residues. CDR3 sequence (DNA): TGTGCCAGCTCAACAGGGACAGGGGGGTATGGCTACACCTTC. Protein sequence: CASSTGTGGYGYTF.

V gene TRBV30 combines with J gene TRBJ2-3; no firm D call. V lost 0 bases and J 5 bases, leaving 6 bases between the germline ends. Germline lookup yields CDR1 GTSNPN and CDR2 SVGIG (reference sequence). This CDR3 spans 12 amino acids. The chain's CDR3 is CAWSVIGDTQYF. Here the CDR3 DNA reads TGTGCCTGGAGTGTAATCGGAGATACGCAGTATTTT.

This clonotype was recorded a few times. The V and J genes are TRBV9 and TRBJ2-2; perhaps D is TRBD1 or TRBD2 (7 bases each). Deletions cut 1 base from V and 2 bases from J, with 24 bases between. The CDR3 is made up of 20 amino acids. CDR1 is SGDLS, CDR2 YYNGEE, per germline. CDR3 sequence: CASSVTPGGGQGGNTGELFF. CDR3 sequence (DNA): TGTGCCAGCAGCGTAACCCCAGGGGGGGGGCAGGGGGGTAACACCGGGGAGCTGTTTTTT.

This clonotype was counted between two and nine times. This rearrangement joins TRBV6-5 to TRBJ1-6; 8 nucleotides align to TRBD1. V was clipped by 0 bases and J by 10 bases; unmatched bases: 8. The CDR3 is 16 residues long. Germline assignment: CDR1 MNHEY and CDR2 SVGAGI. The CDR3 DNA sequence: TGTGCCAGCAGTTACTCGAGCCAGGGGGCGGACTCACCCCTCCACTTT. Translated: CASSYSSQGADSPLHF.

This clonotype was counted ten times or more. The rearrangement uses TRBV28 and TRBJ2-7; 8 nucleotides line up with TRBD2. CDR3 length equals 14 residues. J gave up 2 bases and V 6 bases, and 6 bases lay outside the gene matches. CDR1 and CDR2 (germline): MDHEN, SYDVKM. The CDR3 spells CASSPLADPYEQYF. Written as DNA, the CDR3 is TGTGCCAGCAGCCCACTAGCGGACCCCTACGAGCAGTACTTC.

The CDR3: CASSMRGNTIYF. The CDR3 DNA follows: TGTGCCAGCAGCATGCGTGGAAACACCATATATTTT. This chain joins TRBV5-6 and TRBJ1-3; no reliable D call. Germline CDR1 reads SGHDT; CDR2 reads YYEEEE. V lost 4 bases and J lost 3, with 5 bases in between. This CDR3 contains 12 residues.

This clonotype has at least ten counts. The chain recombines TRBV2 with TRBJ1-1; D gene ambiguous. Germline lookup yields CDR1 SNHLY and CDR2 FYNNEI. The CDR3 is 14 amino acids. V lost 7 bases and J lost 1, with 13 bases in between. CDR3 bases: TGTGCCAGCATCCCGACACTGAAGAACACTGAAGCTTTCTTT. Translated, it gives CASIPTLKNTEAFF. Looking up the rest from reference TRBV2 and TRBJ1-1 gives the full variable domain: EPEVTQTPSHQVTQMGQEVILRCVPISNHLYFYWYRQILGQKVEFLVSFYNNEISEKSEIFDDQFSVERPDGSNFTLKIRSTKLEDSAMYFCASIPTLKNTEAFFGQGTRLTVV.

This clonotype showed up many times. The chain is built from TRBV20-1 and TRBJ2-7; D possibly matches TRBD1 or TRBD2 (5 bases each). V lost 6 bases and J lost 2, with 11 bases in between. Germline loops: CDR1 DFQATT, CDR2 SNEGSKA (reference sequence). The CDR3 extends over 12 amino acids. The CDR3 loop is CSARGTPYEQYF. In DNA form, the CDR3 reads TGCAGTGCCCGAGGGACCCCCTACGAGCAGTACTTC.